The source of this T cell receptor beta chain is a study of T cells after yellow fever vaccination. Study-wide results and caveats: A minor fraction of clonotypes spanned both CD4 and CD8 compartments.

V gave up 0 bases and J gave up 4 bases; unmatched junction bases: 5. This CDR3 has 16 residues. Germline assignment: CDR1 MNHEY and CDR2 SVGAGI. This clonotype was recorded a few times. No antigen is known for it. One entry per CDR3 protein, called by TCRdb with MiXCR from the 5' RACE reads. The sample has under 400,000 distinct CDR3 sequences; around 12% are singletons. This chain uses TRBV6-5 with TRBJ2-3; the match to TRBD2 covers 9 bases. This TCR was sampled from a man younger than 35 who received the YFV17D yellow fever vaccine. Sequenced material: CD4+ T cells sorted from PBMCs, taken 15 days after the yellow fever booster vaccination. The CDR3 sequence: CASSYSGGGASDTQYF. CDR3 sequence (DNA): TGTGCCAGCAGTTACTCTGGCGGGGGGGCCTCAGATACGCAGTATTTT.